This passage covers 30 T cell receptor beta chains from one sample sequenced in a study of shared clonotypes between healthy human individuals (dated by TCRdb to about 2020). The library came from the immunoSEQ multiplex PCR assay. TCRdb stores this immuneACCESS table with in-frame sequences only. Part of the clones is absent; in the studies checked, under half of the shortfall reflects unresolved V genes, and no reason is known for the rest. A total of 1.5 million to 1.9 million clones appear in this sample, 95% to 99% of them only once. The top ten clonotypes cover 0.45% of the sample. The source material was naive CD4+ T cells sorted from blood. This specimen's cell subset or site label, per the study, means: CD45RA+ positively selected. The receptors here all came from a man aged 25 to 45 in good health.

The genes are TRBV5-1 and TRBJ2-7, with a possible D match to TRBD1 (6 bases). This CDR3 comprises 14 residues. Germline V gives CDR1 SGHRS, CDR2 YFSETQ. The ends were cut back, 8 bases at V and 5 bases at J, with 20 bases in the middle. This chain's CDR3 is CASQEAGAVDEQYF. DNA for the CDR3: TGCGCCAGTCAGGAGGCAGGGGCAGTTGACGAGCAGTACTTC. Drawing the rest from reference TRBV5-1 and TRBJ2-7, the complete variable domain is KAGVTQTPRYLIKTRGQQVTLSCSPISGHRSVSWYQQTPGQGLQFLFEYFSETQRNKGNFPGRFSGRQFSNSRSEMNVSTLELGDSALYLCASQEAGAVDEQYFGPGTRLTVT.

V is TRBV18 and J is TRBJ2-7, with 11 bases fitting TRBD1. The germline V gene has CDR1 KGHSH and CDR2 LQKENI. CDR3 length: 15 amino acids. Trimming at V came to 8 bases and at J to 0 bases, leaving 6 bases not matched to a gene. DNA of the CDR3: TGTGCCAGCCGAATCGGGACAGGGGGCTCCTACGAGCAGTACTTC. Its translation is CASRIGTGGSYEQYF. Filled out from reference TRBV18 and TRBJ2-7, the complete variable domain reads NAGVMQNPRHLVRRRGQEARLRCSPMKGHSHVYWYRQLPEEGLKFMVYLQKENIIDESGMPKERFSAEFPKEGPSILRIQQVVRGDSAAYFCASRIGTGGSYEQYFGPGTRLTVT.

The CDR3 reads CASSLRGGKTEAFF. The CDR3 DNA follows: TGTGCCAGCAGCTTACGGGGGGGAAAGACTGAAGCTTTCTTT. V usage is TRBV7-9 and J usage is TRBJ1-1; D may be TRBD1 (5 bases). CDR1 and CDR2 from the germline V gene are SEHNR and FQNEAQ (reference sequence). This CDR3 has 14 amino acids. With 2 bases removed from V and 5 bases from J, the gap between germline ends came to 12 bases.

The chain links TRBV18 to TRBJ2-3; the D gene is possibly TRBD1 (5 bases). V lost 5 bases and J lost 2, with 23 bases in between. Germline V CDR1 and CDR2: KGHSH, LQKENI. The CDR3 covers 18 residues. Written as DNA, the CDR3 is TGTGCCAGCTCATCCATACGCCAGGGCGACACACACACAGATACGCAGTATTTT. Translating gives CASSSIRQGDTHTDTQYF. The full variable domain, with the rest looked up from reference TRBV18 and TRBJ2-3, is NAGVMQNPRHLVRRRGQEARLRCSPMKGHSHVYWYRQLPEEGLKFMVYLQKENIIDESGMPKERFSAEFPKEGPSILRIQQVVRGDSAAYFCASSSIRQGDTHTDTQYFGPGTRLTVL.

The chain uses TRBV29-1 and TRBJ2-7, with 7 bases that match TRBD1. Germline CDR1 SQVTM, CDR2 ANQGSEA. After removal of 7 bases from V and 3 bases from J, the junction contained 12 bases not matched to a gene. The CDR3 is made up of 14 amino acids. CDR3 bases: TGCAGCGCCCTTCGGGACAGAGGATACTACGAGCAGTACTTC. Its translation is CSALRDRGYYEQYF.

This rearrangement joins TRBV5-5 to TRBJ2-5, with TRBD2 matching 9 bases. The CDR3 covers 14 residues. The ends lost 5 bases at V and 5 bases at J; junction bases unmatched: 7. The germline gives CDR1 SGHKS, CDR2 YYEKEE (reference sequence). The CDR3 DNA is TGTGCCAGCAGGGTTATAGCGGGAGTTGAGACCCAGTACTTC. It specifies CASRVIAGVETQYF.

CDR3 bases: TGTGCCAGCAGTAAAGGACTAGCGGCCGAATACGAGCAGTACTTC. This translates into CASSKGLAAEYEQYF. V is TRBV2 and J is TRBJ2-7, with 10 bases identical to TRBD2. J lost 4 bases, V lost 5 bases, and 8 bases had no gene match. The CDR3 totals 15 residues. Germline lookup yields CDR1 SNHLY and CDR2 FYNNEI.

This chain uses TRBV5-1 with TRBJ2-7; TRBD2 agrees at 13 bases. Germline-derived CDR1 and CDR2 are SGHRS and YFSETQ. V trimming: 5 bases; J trimming: 7 bases; junction bases outside the gene matches: 9. CDR3 size: 15 residues. DNA of the CDR3: TGCGCCAGCAGTTCGGGACTAGCGGGGCTGGTGGAGCAGTACTTC. It translates to CASSSGLAGLVEQYF.

The chain is built from TRBV10-3 and TRBJ2-7; 9 bases align to TRBD2. This CDR3 is built from 14 residues. Germline values: CDR1 ENHRY, CDR2 SYGVKD. The ends lost 6 bases at V and 6 bases at J; junction bases unmatched: 9. This chain's CDR3 is CAIRDLSRGGEQYF. The CDR3 DNA is TGTGCCATCAGGGACCTCTCGCGGGGGGGCGAGCAGTACTTC.

The rearrangement joins TRBV14 to TRBJ2-5; 8 bases agree with TRBD1. This CDR3 spans 15 amino acids. Trimming at V came to 2 bases and at J to 3 bases, leaving 5 bases not matched to a gene. Germline V gives CDR1 SGHDN, CDR2 FVKESK. This CDR3 reads CASSQLPGGEETQYF. Written as DNA, the CDR3 is TGTGCCAGCAGCCAACTACCAGGGGGCGAAGAGACCCAGTACTTC.

This rearrangement joins TRBV5-1 to TRBJ1-1; maybe TRBD1 (6 bases). Per germline, CDR1 SGHRS and CDR2 YFSETQ. The ends were cut back, 5 bases at V and 1 base at J, with 9 bases in the middle. The CDR3 totals 13 residues. The chain's CDR3 is CASRGTPNTEAFF. The CDR3 DNA follows: TGCGCCAGCAGAGGGACACCGAACACTGAAGCTTTCTTT.

This clone has a single count. The chain uses TRBV29-1 and TRBJ2-1; 11 bases map to TRBD2. Germline loops: CDR1 SQVTM, CDR2 ANQGSEA. V dropped 7 bases and J dropped 2; count of bases not matched to a gene: 7. The CDR3 runs 15 residues. CDR3 amino acids: CSGEGTSGTYNEQFF. DNA of the CDR3: TGCAGCGGCGAAGGGACTAGCGGAACCTACAATGAGCAGTTCTTC.

The chain has TRBV28 and TRBJ2-6; possible D gene TRBD1, 5 bases. The CDR3 has 15 amino acids. Trimming cost V 7 bases and J 0 bases, with 10 bases left between them. Per the germline V gene, CDR1 is MDHEN and CDR2 is SYDVKM. The CDR3 reads CASIATGSGANVLTF. The CDR3 coding sequence is TGTGCCAGCATCGCTACAGGCTCTGGGGCCAACGTCCTGACTTTC. The full variable domain, its missing parts supplied by reference TRBV28 and TRBJ2-6, is DVKVTQSSRYLVKRTGEKVFLECVQDMDHENMFWYRQDPGLGLRLIYFSYDVKMKEKGDIPEGYSVSREKKERFSLILESASTNQTSMYLCASIATGSGANVLTFGAGSRLTVL.

This chain uses TRBV7-9 with TRBJ2-7, with a tentative D call TRBD1 (8 bases). The CDR3 has 15 amino acids. CDR1 is SEHNR, CDR2 FQNEAQ, per germline (reference sequence). V shed 5 bases and J shed 2 bases, with 16 bases lying between them. CDR3 sequence: CASSHRTGTTYEQYF. For the CDR3, the DNA is TGTGCCAGCAGCCACAGGACAGGGACTACCTACGAGCAGTACTTC. Together with reference TRBV7-9 and TRBJ2-7, the CDR3 gives the full variable domain: DTGVSQNPRHKITKRGQNVTFRCDPISEHNRLYWYRQTLGQGPEFLTYFQNEAQLEKSRLLSDRFSAERPKGSFSTLEIQRTEQGDSAMYLCASSHRTGTTYEQYFGPGTRLTVT.

This rearrangement joins TRBV14 to TRBJ2-2, with 8 bases that match TRBD2. The CDR3 has 16 amino acids. The germline CDR1 and CDR2 sequences are SGHDN and FVKESK. Germline trimming cut 1 base from V and 6 bases from J; bases unmatched to any gene: 7. The CDR3 sequence is CASSQVSGRIAGELFF. As DNA, the CDR3 is TGTGCCAGCAGCCAAGTCAGCGGGAGAATTGCCGGGGAGCTGTTTTTT.

The rearrangement joins TRBV5-1 to TRBJ2-5, with TRBD1 identical over 11 bases. The germline CDR1 and CDR2 sequences are SGHRS and YFSETQ. This CDR3 region has 16 residues. The V and J ends lost 1 base and 4 bases, in that order; junction bases with no gene match: 6. DNA for the CDR3: TGCGCCAGCAGCTTGTATGGGACAGGGGGTTTAGAGACCCAGTACTTC. Protein product: CASSLYGTGGLETQYF.

The chain recombines TRBV5-6 with TRBJ1-2; D is perhaps TRBD1 (5 bases). Looked up from germline, CDR1 is SGHDT and CDR2 is YYEEEE. This CDR3 is 14 amino acids long. Trimming shortened V by 2 bases and J by 7 bases, and 15 bases separated the two germline ends. The CDR3 region has the DNA TGTGCCAGCAGCTTTCGAGGGGTCCGTCTTGGCTACACCTTC. Protein: CASSFRGVRLGYTF.

The rearrangement uses TRBV5-8 and TRBJ2-2, with TRBD2 matching over 10 bases. Germline CDR1 SGHTS, CDR2 YDEGEE. J gave up 5 bases and V 0 bases, and 10 bases lay outside the gene matches. This CDR3 comprises 18 residues. CDR3: CASSLAGSGRGRTGELFF. The DNA of the CDR3 is TGTGCCAGCAGCTTGGCCGGCAGCGGGAGGGGTCGAACCGGGGAGCTGTTTTTT. Using reference TRBV5-8 and TRBJ2-2 for the parts outside the CDR3, the full variable domain is EAGVTQSPTHLIKTRGQQATLRCSPISGHTSVYWYQQALGLGLQFLLWYDEGEERNRGNFPPRFSGRQFPNYSSELNVNALELEDSALYLCASSLAGSGRGRTGELFFGEGSRLTVL.

This clone was seen a single time. V gene TRBV5-5 combines with J gene TRBJ2-7; 9 bases match TRBD1. The CDR3 is 16 residues long. The V segment lost 0 bases and the J segment 1 base; nucleotides outside the gene matches: 5. Germline values: CDR1 SGHKS, CDR2 YYEKEE (reference sequence). CDR3 DNA: TGTGCCAGCAGCTTGGTTCCGGGACAGGGTTCCTACGAGCAGTACTTC. It yields the protein CASSLVPGQGSYEQYF.

The chain has TRBV7-9 and TRBJ2-2; no definite D call. Trimming took off 5 bases at V and 4 bases at J, with 8 bases between the two ends. CDR1 and CDR2 from the germline V gene are SEHNR and FQNEAQ (reference sequence). This CDR3 contains 13 residues. As DNA, the CDR3 is TGTGCCAGCAGCCTTTACCTCACCGGGGAGCTGTTTTTT. The encoded protein is CASSLYLTGELFF.

The gene calls are TRBV19 and TRBJ1-1; D uncertain. With 3 bases removed from V and 0 bases from J, the gap between germline ends came to 17 bases. Germline loops: CDR1 LNHDA, CDR2 SQIVND (reference sequence). This CDR3 is built from 17 residues. The DNA of the CDR3 is TGTGCCAGTAGTATCGGTGTAATGAGACACCTGAACACTGAAGCTTTCTTT. Translating it yields CASSIGVMRHLNTEAFF.

The CDR3 sequence is CASGLAGRETQYF. CDR3 DNA: TGTGCCAGCGGCCTAGCGGGTCGGGAGACCCAGTACTTC. This sequence joins TRBV9 and TRBJ2-5; 8 bases line up with TRBD2. The junction had 7 bases not matched to a gene; V was cut back by 7 bases and J by 5 bases. This CDR3 has 13 residues. CDR1 is SGDLS and CDR2 is YYNGEE in the germline V gene.

This clone was seen just once. The chain employs TRBV5-3 and TRBJ2-1; D possibly corresponds to TRBD1 (7 bases). TRBV5-3 is an ORF, and what it does is uncertain. The CDR3 is made up of 16 amino acids. V lost 5 bases, J lost 4 bases, and 19 bases lay in between. The DNA of the CDR3 is TGTGCCAGAAGTTCCTCGACAGGGACTGCGTACAATGAGCAGTTCTTC. Translated, it gives CARSSSTGTAYNEQFF.

This chain joins TRBV5-1 and TRBJ2-5; 7 bases are a match to TRBD2. V shed 4 bases and J 5 bases; nucleotides not matched to a gene: 17. The CDR3 length is 17 residues. From germline, CDR1 is SGHRS and CDR2 YFSETQ. The CDR3 DNA is TGCGCCAGCAGCCGCACACCTAGCGGAAGGGTTTCGGAGACCCAGTACTTC. This sequence encodes CASSRTPSGRVSETQYF.

The chain carries TRBV30 and TRBJ1-1; no reliable D call. Trimming took 0 bases from V and 8 from J, leaving 10 bases between them. From germline, CDR1 is GTSNPN and CDR2 SVGIG (reference sequence). The CDR3 covers 12 residues. The CDR3 DNA reads TGTGCCTGGAGTGTGGCGGGCTGGGAAGCTTTCTTT. Amino acid sequence: CAWSVAGWEAFF.

The gene calls are TRBV7-9 and TRBJ2-2; D gene uncertain. Deletions cut 8 bases from V and 2 bases from J, with 15 bases between. Germline V CDR1 and CDR2: SEHNR, FQNEAQ (reference sequence). This CDR3 is 15 amino acids long. The CDR3 DNA follows: TGTGCCAGCCCTGTGGCAGCTACTAACACCGGGGAGCTGTTTTTT. As protein: CASPVAATNTGELFF.

The chain employs TRBV6-1 and TRBJ1-1; D is unresolved. Trimming took off 5 bases at V and 1 base at J, with 14 bases between the two ends. CDR3 size: 15 residues. Germline lookup yields CDR1 MNHNS and CDR2 SASEGT. The DNA of the CDR3 is TGTGCCAGCAGTTTAGTGGGTTCGGGGAACACTGAAGCTTTCTTT. This translates into CASSLVGSGNTEAFF.

The V gene is TRBV5-1, the J gene TRBJ2-2; 9 bases agree with TRBD1. Germline V gives CDR1 SGHRS, CDR2 YFSETQ. J gave up 5 bases and V 5 bases, and 7 bases lay outside the gene matches. The CDR3 has 15 amino acids. CDR3 DNA: TGCGCCAGCAGTCGCGGGACAGGGAAAACCGGGGAGCTGTTTTTT. Amino acids: CASSRGTGKTGELFF. Combining the CDR3 with reference TRBV5-1 and TRBJ2-2 gives the whole variable domain KAGVTQTPRYLIKTRGQQVTLSCSPISGHRSVSWYQQTPGQGLQFLFEYFSETQRNKGNFPGRFSGRQFSNSRSEMNVSTLELGDSALYLCASSRGTGKTGELFFGEGSRLTVL.

The chain employs TRBV7-8 and TRBJ2-7, with 7 bases lining up with TRBD1. This CDR3 region has 13 residues. V trimming: 5 bases; J trimming: 7 bases; junction bases outside the gene matches: 8. CDR1 and CDR2 from the germline V gene are SGHVS and FQNEAQ. The CDR3 reads CASSTRTGVEQYF. CDR3 sequence (DNA): TGTGCCAGCAGCACCCGGACAGGAGTTGAGCAGTACTTC.

The chain carries TRBV5-5 and TRBJ1-2; unclear D gene. There are 13 residues in the CDR3. The V and J ends lost 2 bases and 4 bases respectively, with 9 bases between them. CDR1 and CDR2 (germline): SGHKS, YYEKEE (reference sequence). The CDR3 bases are TGTGCCAGCAGCTTTAGTTCTCTCTATGGCTACACCTTC. Translating it yields CASSFSSLYGYTF. The whole variable domain, filled in from reference TRBV5-5 and TRBJ1-2, reads DAGVTQSPTHLIKTRGQQVTLRCSPISGHKSVSWYQQVLGQGPQFIFQYYEKEERGRGNFPDRFSARQFPNYSSELNVNALLLGDSALYLCASSFSSLYGYTFGSGTRLTVV.